The 14 T cell receptor beta chains listed next were all sequenced from one sample in a study of T cells in Graves' hyperthyroidism and ophthalmopathy. TCR beta CDR3 sequences were amplified from RNA transcripts. The primer set for the first-round RT-PCR of the TCR CDR3 was HTBI. TCRdb reprocessed the multiplex PCR reads with MiXCR, giving one entry per CDR3 protein. The sample carries 500,000 to 650,000 distinct CDR3 sequences, 15% to 20% recorded once. Material for sequencing was blood. The receptors were gathered from a man aged 40-50 years with Graves' ophthalmopathy.

This clonotype was picked up a small number of times. The V gene is TRBV29-1, the J gene TRBJ2-1; D is possibly TRBD2 (5 bases). Trimming cost V 4 bases and J 5 bases, with 9 bases left between them. The CDR3 is made up of 12 amino acids. Germline-derived CDR1 and CDR2 are SQVTM and ANQGSEA. CDR3 amino acids: CSVAVGNNEQFF. The DNA for the CDR3 is TGCAGCGTTGCCGTCGGGAACAATGAGCAGTTCTTC.

This clonotype was detected ten times or more. The genes are TRBV6-1 and TRBJ1-5, with 9 bases fitting TRBD1. Trimming cost V 6 bases and J 6 bases; bases outside gene matches: 3. CDR3 size: 13 residues. Germline CDR1 is MNHNS and CDR2 is SASEGT. CDR3 coding DNA: TGTGCCAGCAGGGACAGGGGTGGTCAGCCCCAGCATTTT. Translated: CASRDRGGQPQHF.

The genes are TRBV12-3 or TRBV12-4 and TRBJ1-2; 7 bases are a match to TRBD1. The CDR3 consists of 15 residues. The V gene end was trimmed by 3 bases and the J gene end by 4 bases; junction bases not matched to a gene: 8. CDR3 DNA: TGTGCCAGCAGTTTTCGACAGGGAGGAGTCTATGGCTACACCTTC. As protein: CASSFRQGGVYGYTF.

CDR3 sequence (DNA): TGTGCCAGCACCCCGGACGGGAACACTGAAGCTTTCTTT. Translated: CASTPDGNTEAFF. The chain links TRBV7-9 to TRBJ1-1; no firm D call. The CDR3 length is 13 residues. Deletions cut 7 bases from V and 1 base from J, with 10 bases between. CDR1 and CDR2 (germline): SEHNR, FQNEAQ (reference sequence).

A word on this clonotype: Relative to the germline gene, one junction end is altered; a read error may explain this. V is TRBV6-1 and J is TRBJ2-2, with 8 bases identical to TRBD2. The CDR3 is 14 residues long. CDR1 is MNHNS, CDR2 SASEGT, per germline. CDR3 sequence: CAISSGGAGGELLF. CDR3 DNA sequence: TGTGCCATTAGCAGCGGGGGCGCTGGCGGGGAGCTGCTTTTT.

The chain joins TRBV20-1 to TRBJ2-7; 12 positions agree with TRBD2. V trimming: 3 bases; J trimming: 7 bases; junction bases outside the gene matches: 7. The germline V gene has CDR1 DFQATT and CDR2 SNEGSKA (reference sequence). The CDR3 covers 14 residues. The CDR3 loop reads CSASRLAGDGEQYF. CDR3 DNA sequence: TGCAGTGCTAGCAGACTAGCGGGAGATGGGGAGCAGTACTTC.

This clonotype was detected many times. The rearrangement joins TRBV6-1 to TRBJ2-3, with D possibly being TRBD1 (5 bases). The CDR3 totals 16 residues. The V gene's germline CDR1 is MNHNS and CDR2 SASEGT. The germline V and J ends were trimmed by 2 bases and 7 bases, with 19 bases remaining between them. The CDR3 bases are TGTGCCAGCAGTGAATTGGGTAGGGGCACGAAGTATACGCAGTATTTT. This gives the protein CASSELGRGTKYTQYF.

The table lists this clonotype with a few counts. The chain links TRBV6-1 to TRBJ2-1; 12 nucleotides align to TRBD2. V lost 7 bases and J lost 14; bases outside the gene matches: 18. The CDR3 totals 16 residues. CDR1 and CDR2 from the germline V gene are MNHNS and SASEGT. In nucleotides, the CDR3 is TGTGCCAGCAAATCAAGACTAGCGGGGGCGCTCAGGGGAAAGTTCTTC. It translates to CASKSRLAGALRGKFF.

The V and J genes are TRBV12-3 or TRBV12-4 and TRBJ2-5; D ambiguous. Trimming pared 4 bases from V and 1 base from J, leaving 10 bases between. The CDR3 runs to 14 residues. The CDR3 DNA sequence: TGTGCCAGCAGTTCCAGACTCCCCCAAGAGACCCAGTACTTC. Translating gives CASSSRLPQETQYF.

In this sample, this clonotype turned up many times. This rearrangement joins TRBV5-5 to TRBJ2-2; TRBD1 or TRBD2 may be the D gene (7 bases each). Trimming removed 4 bases at V and 5 bases at J, with 18 bases between. Germline assignment: CDR1 SGHKS and CDR2 YYEKEE (reference sequence). The CDR3 contains 16 residues. DNA for the CDR3: TGTGCCAGCAGCATGTGGGAGGGGGCGCGTACCGGGGAGCTGTTTTTT. Translation gives CASSMWEGARTGELFF.

This clonotype has only a few counts. V and J are TRBV29-1 and TRBJ2-1; 9 positions agree with TRBD2. Germline CDR1 SQVTM, CDR2 ANQGSEA. J lost 9 bases, V lost 6 bases, and 15 bases had no gene match. This CDR3 has 15 amino acids. CDR3 nucleotides: TGCAGCGTCAGGGGTGAAGCGGGAGGTCGTGGTGAGCAGTTCTTC. Its translation is CSVRGEAGGRGEQFF.

The rearrangement links TRBV15 to TRBJ2-3; D is possibly TRBD1 (5 bases). The CDR3 is 15 residues long. Trimming took 0 bases from V and 8 from J, leaving 15 bases between them. Germline assignment: CDR1 LNHNV and CDR2 YYDKDF (reference sequence). The chain's CDR3 is CATSRDLTAQGTQYF. The CDR3 nucleotides read TGTGCCACCAGCAGAGATCTAACTGCGCAGGGTACGCAGTATTTT.

This clonotype showed up many times. This chain uses TRBV6-1 with TRBJ2-5; D unresolved. This CDR3 contains 13 residues. Germline CDR1 MNHNS, CDR2 SASEGT. V lost 8 bases, J lost 5 bases, and 15 bases lay in between. CDR3 residues: CASGVVVWETQYF. The CDR3 nucleotides are TGTGCCAGCGGTGTGGTCGTGTGGGAGACCCAGTACTTC.

This clonotype has a count of ten or more. The chain links TRBV4-2 to TRBJ2-7; D gene unclear. V lost 1 base and J 5 bases, leaving 3 bases between the germline ends. The CDR3 runs to 11 residues. CDR1 and CDR2 from the germline V gene are LGHNA and YNFKEQ. CDR3 residues: CASSQGHEQYF. The CDR3 bases are TGTGCCAGCAGCCAAGGACACGAGCAGTACTTC.